This T cell receptor (beta chain) came from a study of Ad26.COV2.S vaccination and SARS-CoV-2 variants (dated by TCRdb to 2020 to 2022). As for the study more broadly: Vaccine-arm donors were drawn from COV1001, a multicentre, randomized, double-blind, placebo-controlled phase I-IIa trial of Ad26.COV2.S in healthy adults. Ad26.COV2.S was administered intramuscularly at a dose of 5x10^10 or 1x10^11 viral particles, either as one shot or as two shots given 56 days apart. The TCR-sequenced set comprised about 32 samples: roughly 19 Ad26.COV2.S vaccine recipients, 5 placebo recipients and 8 SARS-CoV-2 convalescent individuals. Throughout the experiments and outcome assessment, investigators stayed blinded to trial group allocation. Participants in the trial were split at random into five groups of five each, receiving low-dose or high-dose Ad26.COV2.S once or twice, or else placebo on both occasions. Sequencing of the TCRbeta repertoire served to evaluate the specificity and breadth of SARS-CoV-2-reactive T cell receptors following Ad26.COV2.S vaccination. Broad study findings and their caveats: The study was not powered to compare responses between vaccine doses or regimens. The authors noted that the TCR breadth and depth analyses may have underestimated total T cell responses. After vaccination, substantial breadth of spike-specific CD8+ and CD4+ T cell responses was reported. Spike-specific TCR breadth was higher in Ad26.COV2.S recipients than in placebo recipients (P = 0.0014). Non-spike TCR breadth was comparable between vaccine and placebo recipients, consistent with the vaccine containing only spike.

The immunoSEQ Assay was the method used to sequence TCRbeta CDR3 regions. After extraction, genomic DNA underwent amplification by bias-controlled multiplex PCR, followed by high-throughput sequencing. In the authors' own workflow: Collapsing and filtering of sequences were performed to quantify the absolute abundance of each unique TCRbeta CDR3 region. T cell fraction was estimated by normalizing TCRbeta template counts to usable DNA, which was measured by amplifying reference genes present in all nucleated cells. Repertoire TCRs were annotated as SARS-CoV-2-specific when V gene, CDR3 amino acid sequence and J gene were exactly matched to a known reactive TCR set. The reference SARS-CoV-2 TCR set came from MIRA and was filtered for enrichment in COVID-19-positive ImmuneCODE repertoires, removing public or cross-reactive TCRs. Based on the MIRA antigens, annotated TCRs were further analysed at the level of specific ORF or position within ORF. Depth was the summed frequency of annotated unique rearrangements, while breadth was defined as annotated unique rearrangements over total unique productive rearrangements. Group comparisons of TCR breadth used two-sided Wilcoxon rank-sum tests. TCRdb retrieved this table from immuneACCESS and kept in-frame rearrangements only. Not all clones are present; in checked studies, unresolved V genes account for under half, and no reason is known for the remainder. V, J and clone size are taken as reported in that table, and D and trimming were inferred from the DNA itself. This sample comprises a few hundred thousand clones, roughly 90% of them detected only once. 4.5% to 7% of the sample is in the top ten clones.

Trimming costs V 4 bases and J 7 bases, and their ends lie 8 bases apart. The cysteine opens and the phenylalanine closes a CDR3 of 12 amino acids. CDR3 DNA only is kept here, 36 bases in frame from base 1. For this clone: The antigen it binds to is not known. No much larger clone exists at a distance of one base, and base qualities are not known.

In light of the paper, this sample's treatment or condition label describes: over 15 received Ad26.COV2.S at low or high dose, single or two shots; about five received placebo; per-sample allocation not given. For vaccine and placebo recipients, the sequenced repertoires came from samples collected on day 63 after the first injection. Between 29 July and 7 August 2020, Cohort 1b enrolled 25 adults aged 18-55 years at one site in Boston, USA. Ad26.COV2.S consisted of a replication-incompetent adenovirus type 26 vector by which a prefusion-stabilized SARS-CoV-2 spike protein from the original Wuhan strain was expressed.

In this chain, TRBV12-3 or TRBV12-4 is recombined with TRBJ1-5; confidence is insufficient to name the D gene. The receptor's source is a person between 18 and 59 years old who received the Ad26.COV2.S COVID-19 vaccine or a placebo. Sequencing was performed on peripheral blood, taken in a trial of Ad26.COV2.S vaccine versus placebo. The CDR3 region: CASSSLGQPQHF. Here is the DNA: TGTGCCAGCAGTTCTCTTGGGCAGCCCCAGCATTTT.